Here is one T cell receptor (beta chain) with its context. This record comes from a study of blood T cell repertoires in COVID-19. TCRdb's copy holds only in-frame clones and misses some; the assay was immunoSEQ multiplex PCR. The sample contains 180,000 or so clones, approximately 84% of which appear only once. The junction had 9 bases not matched to a gene; V was cut back by 1 base and J by 5 bases. Looked up from germline, CDR1 is LNHNV and CDR2 is YYDKDF (reference sequence). The CDR3 consists of 16 residues. The J gene is TRBJ1-2, the V gene TRBV15; 8 bases are shared with TRBD1. Input material: peripheral blood. The TCR comes from a human donor with acute or convalescent COVID-19. The donor label of this sample is uncertain. The CDR3 reads CATSRGSRQGPYGYTF. The CDR3 DNA sequence: TGTGCCACCAGCAGAGGTTCCCGACAGGGGCCTTATGGCTACACCTTC.